These 22 T cell receptor beta chains were sequenced from one sample in a study of blood T cell repertoires in COVID-19. Measured with immunoSEQ multiplex PCR; TCRdb has only the in-frame clones, and not every one. The sample yields more than 200,000 clones, around 80% seen once. The sequenced material came from PBMCs or T cells enriched from blood (not recorded which). All receptors come from a woman aged 40 to 49 with acute COVID-19.

The V call is TRBV7-9, the J call TRBJ1-2; no reliable D call. The germline gives CDR1 SEHNR, CDR2 FQNEAQ (reference sequence). Trimming took 4 bases from V and 12 from J, leaving 9 bases between them. This CDR3 has 10 amino acids. The CDR3 protein is CASSSPPNTF. CDR3 bases: TGTGCCAGCAGCTCTCCTCCTAACACCTTC.

This clone has just one count. CDR3 residues: CASSEAMTGSWGYTF. In DNA, the CDR3 is TGTGCCAGCAGTGAAGCCATGACAGGGTCGTGGGGCTACACCTTC. The chain uses TRBV2 and TRBJ1-2; TRBD1 matches at 7 bases. With V trimmed by 0 bases and J by 8 bases, 9 bases remained unmatched. The CDR3 totals 15 residues. Per germline, CDR1 SNHLY and CDR2 FYNNEI.

The gene calls are TRBV7-2 and TRBJ1-2; D gene ambiguous. Germline assignment: CDR1 SGHTA and CDR2 FQGNSA. The CDR3 has 12 residues. V lost 2 bases to trimming and J lost 5 bases, with 6 bases between them. The DNA for the CDR3 is TGTGCCAGCAGCTTAACGGGGTATGGCTACACCTTC. This gives the protein CASSLTGYGYTF.

The chain recombines TRBV30 with TRBJ2-5, with 9 bases identical to TRBD2. This CDR3 region has 16 residues. Per the germline V gene, CDR1 is GTSNPN and CDR2 is SVGIG (reference sequence). Germline trimming cut 7 bases from V and 5 bases from J; bases unmatched to any gene: 17. Here the CDR3 reads CASSIGGLAWGETQYF. Here the CDR3 DNA reads TGTGCCTCCTCTATTGGCGGACTAGCGTGGGGGGAGACCCAGTACTTC. Using reference TRBV30 and TRBJ2-5 for the parts outside the CDR3, the full variable domain is SQTIHQWPATLVQPVGSPLSLECTVEGTSNPNLYWYRQAAGRGLQLLFYSVGIGQISSEVPQNLSASRPQDRQFILSSKKLLLSDSGFYLCASSIGGLAWGETQYFGPGTRLLVL.

This clone was recorded only once. The rearrangement joins TRBV7-8 to TRBJ1-1; 7 bases agree with TRBD1. The CDR3 length is 14 residues. Trimming removed 3 bases from V and 1 base from J; junction bases left unmatched: 2. Per the germline V gene, CDR1 is SGHVS and CDR2 is FQNEAQ. CDR3 DNA: TGTGCCAGCAGCTTTACAGGGGAGAACACTGAAGCTTTCTTT. This sequence encodes CASSFTGENTEAFF.

Remarks on this clone: A junction end diverges from the germline sequence, so it may reflect a read error. J is TRBJ1-4 and V is TRBV7-7; D uncertain. Germline V lookup: CDR1 SSHAT, CDR2 FNYEAQ (reference sequence). The CDR3 has 15 amino acids. DNA for the CDR3: TGTGCTAGCAGCAAGCAGTACGGGTTTAATGAAAAACTGTTTTTT. Translated, it gives CASSKQYGFNEKLFF.

CDR3 in DNA: TGTGCCAGCACCTACGGGGGTAAAGCTTTCTTT. Its protein product is CASTYGGKAFF. The chain carries TRBV6-5 and TRBJ1-1; D perhaps matches TRBD1 (5 bases). The CDR3 is 11 amino acids. The germline V gene encodes CDR1 MNHEY and CDR2 SVGAGI. V lost 7 bases, J lost 9 bases, and 12 bases lay in between.

As DNA, the CDR3 is TGTGCCAGCAGCAGGACAGAGACCAAAAACATTCAGTACTTC. It specifies CASSRTETKNIQYF. The V gene is TRBV5-6, the J gene TRBJ2-4, with TRBD1 as a possible D gene (6 bases). This CDR3 spans 14 amino acids. Germline CDR1 SGHDT, CDR2 YYEEEE. V was trimmed by 4 bases and J by 2 bases, leaving 10 bases between them.

As regards this clone: The sample carries other DNA sequences with the same CDR3. The CDR3 reads CASEYSGSSYEQYF. The CDR3 DNA sequence: TGTGCCAGTGAATACAGCGGGAGTTCCTACGAGCAGTACTTC. V and J are TRBV28 and TRBJ2-7; TRBD2 matches 8 bases. J lost 1 base, V lost 9 bases, and 8 bases had no gene match. Per the germline V gene, CDR1 is MDHEN and CDR2 is SYDVKM. The CDR3 has 14 amino acids.

V and J are TRBV7-6 and TRBJ2-3; no firm D call. CDR1 is SGHVS, CDR2 FNYEAQ, per germline. The CDR3 runs 16 residues. Trimming took off 0 bases at V and 1 base at J, with 11 bases between the two ends. CDR3 bases: TGTGCCAGCAGCTTAGCGCCCAACGTAGGCACAGATACGCAGTATTTT. Translated: CASSLAPNVGTDTQYF.

The sample holds a few counts of this clone. J is TRBJ1-6 and V is TRBV6-2 or TRBV6-3; D gene uncertain. Deletions cut 2 bases from V and 7 bases from J, with 9 bases between. Germline-derived CDR1 and CDR2 are MNHEY and SVGEGT. The CDR3 contains 14 residues. The CDR3 region is CASSYGRENSPLHF. In DNA form, the CDR3 reads TGTGCCAGCAGTTACGGAAGGGAGAATTCACCCCTCCACTTT.

The chain has TRBV30 and TRBJ1-2; 8 bases align to TRBD1. Looked up from germline, CDR1 is GTSNPN and CDR2 is SVGIG (reference sequence). This CDR3 contains 13 residues. The trim removed 4 bases at V and 0 bases at J, leaving 1 base unmatched. Here the CDR3 reads CAWKQGANYGYTF. CDR3 DNA: TGTGCCTGGAAACAGGGGGCTAACTATGGCTACACCTTC.

The chain carries TRBV5-1 and TRBJ1-4; D remains ambiguous. Germline CDR1 is SGHRS and CDR2 is YFSETQ. The CDR3 runs to 15 residues. Trimming took off 4 bases at V and 6 bases at J, with 16 bases between the two ends. The DNA of the CDR3 is TGCGCCAGCAGCCGGGGAGACATAACCTATGAAAAACTGTTTTTT. The encoded protein is CASSRGDITYEKLFF.

V usage is TRBV5-5 and J usage is TRBJ1-2, with a possible D match to TRBD1 (6 bases). V dropped 4 bases and J dropped 8 bases, with 18 bases sitting between them. Germline lookup yields CDR1 SGHKS and CDR2 YYEKEE (reference sequence). This CDR3 contains 14 residues. The CDR3 coding sequence is TGTGCCAGCAGCACCCGACAGGACCCCGGGGGCTACACCTTC. Protein sequence: CASSTRQDPGGYTF.

This rearrangement joins TRBV19 to TRBJ1-3, with TRBD1 matching 8 bases. CDR3 length equals 16 residues. With V trimmed by 5 bases and J by 0 bases, 6 bases remained unmatched. The germline CDR1 and CDR2 sequences are LNHDA and SQIVND (reference sequence). CDR3 nucleotides: TGTGCCAGTAGTTGGGGACAGGCGATCTCTGGAAACACCATATATTTT. Translation gives CASSWGQAISGNTIYF.

This chain links TRBV7-3 with TRBJ1-2; D unresolved. The germline CDR1 and CDR2 sequences are SGHTA and FQGTGA. The CDR3 loop spans 12 amino acids. V lost 1 base, J lost 8 bases, and 8 bases lay in between. The CDR3 loop reads CASSLNGVGYTF. The CDR3 coding sequence is TGTGCCAGCAGCTTAAACGGAGTCGGCTACACCTTC. Full variable domain (missing parts from reference TRBV7-3 and TRBJ1-2): GAGVSQTPSNKVTEKGKYVELRCDPISGHTALYWYRQSLGQGPEFLIYFQGTGAADDSGLPNDRFFAVRPEGSVSTLKIQRTERGDSAVYLCASSLNGVGYTFGSGTRLTVV.

This clone turned up a few times. The chain recombines TRBV7-3 with TRBJ1-6; no definite D call. This CDR3 has 13 residues. Germline loops: CDR1 SGHTA, CDR2 FQGTGA. Trimming pared 5 bases from V and 1 base from J, leaving 3 bases between. The CDR3 bases are TGTGCCAGCAGCCCTTCCTATAATTCACCCCTCCACTTT. Amino acid sequence: CASSPSYNSPLHF.

The V and J genes are TRBV3-1 (or the pseudogene TRBV3-2) and TRBJ2-3; 10 positions match TRBD1. This CDR3 contains 15 residues. Germline CDR1 reads LGHDT; CDR2 reads YNNKEL (reference sequence). V was pared by 2 bases and J by 4 bases, with 3 bases of the junction left unmatched. In DNA, the CDR3 is TGTGCCAGCAGCCAACTCGACAGGGGGCCAGATACGCAGTATTTT. This encodes CASSQLDRGPDTQYF.

The chain combines TRBV10-1 with TRBJ2-7; perhaps TRBD1 as D (6 bases). The CDR3 consists of 21 residues. Germline V lookup: CDR1 WNHNN, CDR2 SYGVQD (reference sequence). V was trimmed by 3 bases and J by 3 bases, leaving 33 bases between them. The CDR3 is CASSDILDRRSTRSRRYEQYF. DNA of the CDR3: TGCGCCAGCAGTGATATCCTGGACAGACGAAGCACTAGGTCAAGACGCTACGAGCAGTACTTC.

The chain joins TRBV12-3 or TRBV12-4 to TRBJ1-2; D gene ambiguous. V lost 4 bases, J lost 4 bases, and 7 bases lay in between. The CDR3 totals 12 residues. In nucleotides, the CDR3 is TGTGCCAGCAGTTCCGGACTCTATGGCTACACCTTC. Its protein product is CASSSGLYGYTF.

The chain employs TRBV19 and TRBJ1-2; a possible D gene is TRBD1 (6 bases). V was shortened by 6 bases and J by 3 bases, with 11 bases between the two germline ends. Germline V gene lookup returns CDR1 LNHDA and CDR2 SQIVND (reference sequence). This CDR3 has 13 amino acids. CDR3 bases: TGTGCCAGTAGCACGGACAGAGACTATGGCTACACCTTC. This sequence encodes CASSTDRDYGYTF.

The rearrangement links TRBV7-9 to TRBJ1-2; no clear D gene. Germline CDR1 SEHNR, CDR2 FQNEAQ (reference sequence). The ends were cut back, 0 bases at V and 8 bases at J, with 10 bases in the middle. There are 13 residues in the CDR3. The CDR3: CASSLAVGAGYTF. In DNA, the CDR3 is TGTGCCAGCAGCTTAGCGGTGGGAGCAGGCTACACCTTC.